Listed here are 29 T cell receptor beta chains from one sample, sequenced in a study of T-cell reconstitution after alpha-beta-depleted transplantation in children. Unique molecular identifiers were built into the TCRbeta library. MiXCR was run by TCRdb on the PCR reads, yielding one entry per CDR3 protein. The data hold about 870,000 distinct CDR3 sequences, with under 20% observed a single time. The sequences come from PBMCs, mostly from graft donor cells, collected 360 days after TCRalphabeta/CD19-depleted stem cell transplant. Every receptor here comes from a male patient younger than 18 who had a stem cell transplant for acute lymphoblastic leukemia, so the T cells may come from the graft donor.

Notes on this clonotype: A much larger clone lies one base from this, so it may be a read error. J is TRBJ2-2 and V is TRBV4-1, with 13 bases fitting TRBD2. Germline-derived CDR1 and CDR2 are MGHRA and YSYEKL. There are 15 residues in the CDR3. In DNA form, the CDR3 reads TGCGCCGGCAGCCAAGAGGGACTAGCGGGAGGGGAGCTGTTTTTT. Its translation: CAGSQEGLAGGELFF.

This clonotype was picked up a small number of times. The chain joins TRBV30 to TRBJ2-1; possibly TRBD1 or TRBD2 for D (5 bases each). The V end was cut by 2 bases, the J end by 0 bases, with 8 bases between. Germline V CDR1 and CDR2: GTSNPN, SVGIG (reference sequence). The length of the CDR3 is 14 residues. The CDR3 loop reads CAWSWGSSYNEQFF. CDR3 coding DNA: TGTGCCTGGAGTTGGGGGAGCTCCTACAATGAGCAGTTCTTC.

The gene calls are TRBV9 and TRBJ2-7; TRBD2 aligns across 12 bases. The ends lost 3 bases at V and 0 bases at J; junction bases unmatched: 4. CDR1 SGDLS and CDR2 YYNGEE come from the germline V gene. This CDR3 has 16 residues. This CDR3 is CASSAGLAGSSYEQYF. As DNA, the CDR3 is TGTGCCAGCAGCGCGGGACTAGCGGGCAGCTCCTACGAGCAGTACTTC.

The chain recombines TRBV7-3 with TRBJ2-7, with 9 positions matching TRBD2. The CDR3 sequence is 18 residues long. The V gene's germline CDR1 is SGHTA and CDR2 FQGTGA. Trimming at V came to 1 base and at J to 9 bases, leaving 19 bases not matched to a gene. The CDR3 protein is CASSLIAMGLAGSRVQYF. CDR3 bases: TGTGCCAGCAGCTTAATCGCCATGGGTCTAGCGGGGAGTCGGGTGCAGTACTTC.

This clonotype turned up a few times. The chain links TRBV7-2 to TRBJ2-5; 7 nucleotides align to TRBD1. CDR1 and CDR2 from the germline V gene are SGHTA and FQGNSA. The junction had 7 bases not matched to a gene; V was cut back by 5 bases and J by 4 bases. The CDR3 runs to 14 residues. CDR3 sequence reads: CASSATGSSETQYF. CDR3 bases: TGTGCCAGCAGCGCGACAGGGTCCTCAGAGACCCAGTACTTC.

There are a few counts of this clonotype. V is TRBV4-1 and J is TRBJ2-7; 8 positions agree with TRBD1. The length of the CDR3 is 15 residues. In germline, CDR1 is MGHRA, CDR2 YSYEKL. V lost 6 bases, J lost 2 bases, and 9 bases stayed unmatched. The CDR3, as DNA: TGCGCCAGCAGTTATACTACAGGGGGAGCCTACGAGCAGTACTTC. Encoded protein: CASSYTTGGAYEQYF.

The CDR3 nucleotides are TGTGCCAGCAGCCAATCGTCGACAGGGAGGTACGAGCAGTACTTC. Protein sequence: CASSQSSTGRYEQYF. The chain recombines TRBV3-1 with TRBJ2-7, with a tentative D call TRBD1 (7 bases). CDR3 length: 15 residues. V shed 2 bases and J shed 4 bases, with 15 bases lying between them. The V gene's germline CDR1 is LGHDT and CDR2 YNNKEL (reference sequence).

This chain links TRBV4-1 with TRBJ2-7; D unresolved. Looked up from germline, CDR1 is MGHRA and CDR2 is YSYEKL. The V end was cut by 4 bases, the J end by 3 bases, with 13 bases between. There are 14 residues in the CDR3. The CDR3 protein is CASSPHSRDYEQYF. DNA for the CDR3: TGCGCCAGCAGCCCCCACAGTAGGGACTACGAGCAGTACTTC.

The rearrangement joins TRBV20-1 to TRBJ1-1, with TRBD1 matching 9 bases. The ends lost 6 bases at V and 1 base at J; junction bases unmatched: 12. This CDR3 comprises 16 residues. The germline gives CDR1 DFQATT, CDR2 SNEGSKA (reference sequence). CDR3 residues: CSARRDRAFGNTEAFF. In DNA, the CDR3 is TGCAGTGCGAGGCGGGACAGGGCGTTCGGGAACACTGAAGCTTTCTTT.

This rearrangement joins TRBV19 to TRBJ2-1; D unresolved. Trimming stripped 1 base from V and 9 bases from J, with 4 bases between. The CDR3 extends over 11 amino acids. Germline V gene sequence: CDR1 LNHDA, CDR2 SQIVND (reference sequence). The CDR3 here is CASSIGLEQFF. As DNA, the CDR3 is TGTGCCAGTAGTATAGGGCTTGAGCAGTTCTTC.

Here the CDR3 DNA reads TGTGCCAGCAGTCCCGACAGGGTCTGGAATTCACCCCTCCACTTT. It translates to CASSPDRVWNSPLHF. The J gene is TRBJ1-6, the V gene TRBV12-3 or TRBV12-4, with 7 bases fitting TRBD1. V lost 5 bases, J lost 7 bases, and 8 bases stayed unmatched. The CDR3 runs to 15 residues.

This chain uses TRBV5-1 with TRBJ2-3, with D possibly TRBD1 on 6 matching bases. V was trimmed by 4 bases and J by 0 bases, leaving 18 bases between them. Germline V gene sequence: CDR1 SGHRS, CDR2 YFSETQ. The CDR3 totals 17 residues. The CDR3 protein is CASSRALDRLSTDTQYF. CDR3 DNA: TGCGCCAGCAGCCGGGCTCTAGACAGGCTAAGCACAGATACGCAGTATTTT.

V is TRBV9 and J is TRBJ2-7; 7 positions agree with TRBD2. Germline CDR1 and CDR2: SGDLS and YYNGEE. Trimming took 0 bases from V and 2 from J; bases not matched to a gene: 5. The CDR3 length is 15 residues. The DNA for the CDR3 is TGTGCCAGCAGCGTAGGTGGCGGGAGCGCCTACGAGCAGTACTTC. Its protein is CASSVGGGSAYEQYF.

This chain uses TRBV27 with TRBJ1-5; 7 nucleotides match TRBD1. This CDR3 is 17 amino acids long. The V and J ends lost 6 bases and 2 bases, in that order; junction bases with no gene match: 13. In germline, CDR1 is MNHEY, CDR2 SMNVEV (reference sequence). This CDR3 is CASSPVPEGTGNQPQHF. The DNA for the CDR3 is TGTGCCAGCAGCCCCGTCCCGGAAGGGACAGGCAATCAGCCCCAGCATTTT.

In this sample, this clonotype turned up a few times. The chain couples TRBV10-3 to TRBJ2-4; D remains ambiguous. The germline gives CDR1 ENHRY, CDR2 SYGVKD. Trimming took 2 bases from V and 2 from J, leaving 7 bases between them. This CDR3 contains 14 residues. The CDR3 nucleotides are TGTGCCATCAGTGAGCCGCAGACCAAAAACATTCAGTACTTC. Its translation is CAISEPQTKNIQYF.

The sample holds many counts of this clonotype. V gene TRBV20-1 combines with J gene TRBJ2-7, with 9 bases aligning to TRBD2. Trimming cost V 3 bases and J 2 bases; bases outside gene matches: 8. CDR1 is DFQATT, CDR2 SNEGSKA, per germline (reference sequence). This CDR3 region has 15 residues. The CDR3: CSASLGAGGPYEQYF. The CDR3 DNA follows: TGCAGTGCTAGTCTCGGGGCGGGAGGGCCCTACGAGCAGTACTTC.

This clonotype was seen ten or more times. The chain has TRBV20-1 and TRBJ1-1, with 9 bases that match TRBD1. The CDR3 runs 13 residues. Germline trimming cut 3 bases from V and 5 bases from J; bases unmatched to any gene: 4. Looked up from germline, CDR1 is DFQATT and CDR2 is SNEGSKA (reference sequence). CDR3 nucleotide sequence: TGCAGTGCTAGGACAGGGGGTGGGACTGAAGCTTTCTTT. Its protein product is CSARTGGGTEAFF.

This clonotype was recorded at least ten times. V usage is TRBV5-4 and J usage is TRBJ2-2, with D possibly being TRBD2 (7 bases). From germline, CDR1 is SGHNT and CDR2 YYREEE (reference sequence). The CDR3 consists of 17 residues. V dropped 0 bases and J dropped 1 base, with 13 bases sitting between them. This chain's CDR3 is CASSLGGGLENTGELFF. CDR3 DNA: TGTGCCAGCAGCTTGGGGGGGGGCCTAGAGAACACCGGGGAGCTGTTTTTT.

The chain recombines TRBV11-1 with TRBJ2-1, with D possibly matching TRBD1 (6 bases). The CDR3 totals 17 residues. Deletions cut 5 bases from V and 3 bases from J, with 20 bases between. Germline assignment: CDR1 SGHAT and CDR2 FQDESV (reference sequence). As DNA, the CDR3 is TGTGCCAGCAGCAAGCCTTGGGGGCCCCGGTACTACAATGAGCAGTTCTTC. Translating gives CASSKPWGPRYYNEQFF.

This clonotype was seen only a few times. The chain employs TRBV9 and TRBJ2-2, with unresolved D. Germline V CDR1 and CDR2: SGDLS, YYNGEE. V lost 0 bases, J lost 3 bases, and 9 bases lay in between. The CDR3 loop spans 15 amino acids. The CDR3 here is CASSVGLEYTGELFF. The CDR3 DNA follows: TGTGCCAGCAGCGTAGGACTGGAGTACACCGGGGAGCTGTTTTTT.

This clonotype has only a few counts. The V gene is TRBV10-3, the J gene TRBJ2-1; 14 bases agree with TRBD2. This CDR3 has 14 amino acids. Losses at the gene ends were 6 bases for V and 8 bases for J; bases not matched to a gene: 3. Germline-derived CDR1 and CDR2 are ENHRY and SYGVKD. The CDR3 sequence is CAISGTSGSYEQFF. The CDR3 bases are TGTGCCATCAGCGGGACTAGCGGGAGCTATGAGCAGTTCTTC.

This clonotype was seen repeatedly, ten times or more. This rearrangement joins TRBV7-8 to TRBJ2-1; the D call may be TRBD1 or TRBD2 (5 bases each). Deletions cut 5 bases from V and 2 bases from J, with 13 bases between. CDR1 and CDR2 from the germline V gene are SGHVS and FQNEAQ. There are 15 residues in the CDR3. Here the CDR3 reads CASSLLEGTYNEQFF. CDR3 DNA: TGTGCCAGCAGCCTACTAGAGGGGACCTACAATGAGCAGTTCTTC. Full variable domain (missing parts from reference TRBV7-8 and TRBJ2-1): GAGVSQSPRYKVAKRGQDVALRCDPISGHVSLFWYQQALGQGPEFLTYFQNEAQLDKSGLPSDRFFAERPEGSVSTLKIQRTQQEDSAVYLCASSLLEGTYNEQFFGPGTRLTVL.

This clonotype was found many times. V is TRBV7-6 and J is TRBJ2-2, with D tentatively TRBD1 (5 bases). CDR3 length: 12 residues. V was shortened by 2 bases and J by 9 bases, with 7 bases between the two germline ends. Germline V CDR1 and CDR2: SGHVS, FNYEAQ. Here the CDR3 reads CASSLQGRELFF. The CDR3 DNA reads TGTGCCAGCAGCTTACAGGGAAGGGAGCTGTTTTTT.

The chain recombines TRBV7-9 with TRBJ2-7; 7 nucleotides line up with TRBD1. Per germline, CDR1 SEHNR and CDR2 FQNEAQ (reference sequence). CDR3 size: 14 residues. V was clipped by 5 bases and J by 2 bases; unmatched bases: 6. The CDR3 sequence is CASSIRDRAYEQYF. The CDR3 region has the DNA TGTGCCAGCAGCATCCGGGACAGAGCCTACGAGCAGTACTTC.

There are many counts of this clonotype. The J gene is TRBJ2-2, the V gene TRBV5-1; no clear D. V shed 5 bases and J shed 7 bases, with 15 bases lying between them. Germline CDR1 SGHRS, CDR2 YFSETQ. The CDR3 runs 14 residues. In nucleotides, the CDR3 is TGCGCCAGCAGTTCGACCCACGTCGGCGGGGAGCTGTTTTTT. Amino acid sequence: CASSSTHVGGELFF.

This clonotype has only a few counts. V usage is TRBV5-1 and J usage is TRBJ2-2; D not resolved. CDR1 is SGHRS and CDR2 is YFSETQ in the germline V gene. V lost 0 bases and J 2 bases, leaving 11 bases between the germline ends. This CDR3 is 16 amino acids long. CDR3 nucleotides: TGCGCCAGCAGCTTGGTTAACAGCCGTAACACCGGGGAGCTGTTTTTT. It specifies CASSLVNSRNTGELFF.

The chain joins TRBV11-2 to TRBJ2-7; TRBD2 matches at 12 bases. Germline V lookup: CDR1 SGHAT, CDR2 FQNNGV. The J segment lost 6 bases and the V segment lost 3 bases, leaving 3 bases of the junction unmatched. The CDR3 totals 14 residues. CDR3 residues: CASSFPGLAGEQYF. The CDR3 nucleotides are TGTGCCAGCAGCTTCCCGGGACTAGCGGGCGAGCAGTACTTC. The full variable domain, completed using reference TRBV11-2 and TRBJ2-7, is EAGVAQSPRYKIIEKRQSVAFWCNPISGHATLYWYQQILGQGPKLLIQFQNNGVVDDSQLPKDRFSAERLKGVDSTLKIQPAKLEDSAVYLCASSFPGLAGEQYFGPGTRLTVT.

The genes are TRBV11-1 and TRBJ2-5, with D uncertain. In germline, CDR1 is SGHAT, CDR2 FQDESV (reference sequence). V gave up 4 bases and J gave up 1 base, with 10 bases separating them. There are 14 residues in the CDR3. The CDR3 DNA is TGTGCCAGCAGCTCAATCCACACCCAAGAGACCCAGTACTTC. This sequence encodes CASSSIHTQETQYF.

This clonotype occurred a few times. The CDR3 here is CASSPHQAGRNSPLHF. In nucleotides, the CDR3 is TGTGCCAGCAGCCCCCATCAGGCAGGGAGAAATTCACCCCTCCACTTT. The chain is built from TRBV9 and TRBJ1-6, with D perhaps TRBD1 (5 bases). Germline CDR1 and CDR2: SGDLS and YYNGEE. The CDR3 spans 16 residues. V lost 4 bases and J 7 bases, leaving 18 bases between the germline ends.